One and the same sample provided the 27 T cell receptor beta chains below, sequenced in a study of post-analysis software for immune sequencing data. Overall study results and limits: A few TRBV segments appeared more often in patients than in controls, and TRBV5-6, TRBV5-1 and TRBV20-1 were among these.

Their target antigens are unknown. Presence of unique molecular identifiers characterized the TCR beta cDNA libraries. TCRdb processed the PCR reads anew with MiXCR; each CDR3 protein has one entry. The sample comprises about 560,000 distinct CDR3 sequences, 44% of which are singletons, and under 2% rests with the top ten. The sample was blood. The source of these receptors is a girl aged 10-17 years with multiple sclerosis.

The rearrangement uses TRBV12-3 or TRBV12-4 and TRBJ2-3; 9 bases align to TRBD2. CDR3 length equals 15 residues. Losses at the gene ends were 6 bases for V and 3 bases for J; bases not matched to a gene: 7. For the CDR3, the DNA is TGTGCCAGCAGGGGGGCGGGAGGGCCGACAGATACGCAGTATTTT. It codes for CASRGAGGPTDTQYF.

In this sample, this clonotype turned up a few times. This rearrangement joins TRBV12-3 or TRBV12-4 to TRBJ2-5; D gene unclear. The CDR3 loop spans 11 amino acids. The V gene lost 5 bases and the J gene lost 13 bases, with 14 bases spanning the gap. The CDR3 is CASSHHTQTYF. In nucleotides, the CDR3 is TGTGCCAGCAGTCACCACACACAAACGTACTTC.

J is TRBJ2-3 and V is TRBV20-1, with TRBD2 matching over 9 bases. Germline CDR1 reads DFQATT; CDR2 reads SNEGSKA (reference sequence). The ends lost 7 bases at V and 2 bases at J; junction bases unmatched: 19. The CDR3 is made up of 18 amino acids. The CDR3 DNA is TGCAGTGGGATCCCGGGACCAGCGGGGGGCCACATCACAGATACGCAGTATTTT. Its translation: CSGIPGPAGGHITDTQYF.

Notes on this clonotype: One junction end disagrees with the germline gene, perhaps due to a read error. The chain has TRBV7-9 and TRBJ2-7; 11 bases match TRBD2. The length of the CDR3 is 16 residues. Germline CDR1 SEHNR, CDR2 FQNEAQ (reference sequence). In DNA, the CDR3 is TGTGCCAGCAGTTTAGGGGGGACTAGCGGCTTAGACGAGCAGTACTTC. Protein sequence: CASSLGGTSGLDEQYF.

This sequence joins TRBV5-1 and TRBJ1-4; a weak D match, TRBD1 (5 bases). The germline gives CDR1 SGHRS, CDR2 YFSETQ. The germline V and J ends were trimmed by 0 bases and 2 bases, with 11 bases remaining between them. The CDR3 extends over 16 amino acids. DNA for the CDR3: TGCGCCAGCAGCTTGGACCAGGGCTCTACTAATGAAAAACTGTTTTTT. Protein sequence: CASSLDQGSTNEKLFF.

The chain has TRBV12-3 or TRBV12-4 and TRBJ2-1; D is undetermined. The length of the CDR3 is 12 residues. Deletions cut 7 bases from V and 5 bases from J, with 9 bases between. CDR3 sequence: CASTSYNNEQFF. The CDR3 bases are TGTGCCAGCACCTCATATAACAATGAGCAGTTCTTC.

The rearrangement links TRBV4-1 to TRBJ2-4; either TRBD1 or TRBD2 may supply D (5 bases each). This CDR3 region has 17 residues. Trimming stripped 0 bases from V and 0 bases from J, with 12 bases between. Looked up from germline, CDR1 is MGHRA and CDR2 is YSYEKL. The CDR3 DNA sequence: TGCGCCAGCAGCCAAGAGGGACCCAGTTTAGCCAAAAACATTCAGTACTTC. It yields the protein CASSQEGPSLAKNIQYF.

This clonotype was seen only a few times. V usage is TRBV6-5 and J usage is TRBJ2-1, with a tentative D call TRBD1 (6 bases). CDR3 length equals 12 residues. The germline CDR1 and CDR2 sequences are MNHEY and SVGAGI. V was trimmed by 2 bases and J by 10 bases, leaving 9 bases between them. CDR3 loop: CASSYGGLEQFF. The CDR3, as DNA: TGTGCCAGCAGTTACGGGGGCTTGGAGCAGTTCTTC.

In its sample, this clonotype was seen a few times. This chain connects TRBV6-1 to TRBJ2-1; 11 nucleotides agree with TRBD1. The CDR3 length is 18 residues. After removal of 1 base from V and 8 bases from J, the junction contained 13 bases not matched to a gene. Germline CDR1 is MNHNS and CDR2 is SASEGT. The CDR3 DNA sequence: TGTGCCAGCAGTGAAGTACAGGGGGTAGGACAGGGGGCCGATGAGCAGTTCTTC. Amino acids: CASSEVQGVGQGADEQFF.

The V gene is TRBV2, the J gene TRBJ2-3; the match to TRBD1 covers 8 bases. V shed 10 bases, J shed 7 bases, and the junction held 10 bases outside the gene matches. CDR3 length: 13 residues. CDR1 and CDR2 from the germline V gene are SNHLY and FYNNEI. This CDR3 is CATERRTGNTQYF. CDR3 DNA: TGTGCCACCGAACGAAGGACAGGGAATACGCAGTATTTT.

CDR3 bases: TGCGCCAGCAGCTTGGCCGGGGGCGCTATCACCGGGGAGCTGTTTTTT. It encodes CASSLAGGAITGELFF. This sequence joins TRBV5-1 and TRBJ2-2; perhaps D is TRBD1 or TRBD2 (6 bases each). The CDR3 spans 16 residues. The germline gives CDR1 SGHRS, CDR2 YFSETQ. The V and J ends lost 0 bases and 4 bases respectively, with 13 bases between them.

This clonotype was seen more than once but under ten times. V and J are TRBV3-1 and TRBJ1-2; D gene ambiguous. V lost 0 bases and J lost 0, with 5 bases in between. Germline-derived CDR1 and CDR2 are LGHDT and YNNKEL (reference sequence). The CDR3 contains 14 residues. The CDR3 region has the DNA TGTGCCAGCAGCCAAGAGGCAGCTAACTATGGCTACACCTTC. It codes for CASSQEAANYGYTF.

This clonotype came up a few times. The chain employs TRBV5-1 and TRBJ2-5, with 8 positions matching TRBD1. This CDR3 comprises 14 residues. V trimming: 5 bases; J trimming: 4 bases; junction bases outside the gene matches: 7. Looked up from germline, CDR1 is SGHRS and CDR2 is YFSETQ. The CDR3 nucleotides are TGCGCCAGCAGTTACGGACAGGGCGGAGAGACCCAGTACTTC. Protein: CASSYGQGGETQYF.

J is TRBJ2-5 and V is TRBV11-3; weak D call: TRBD1 (6 bases). From germline, CDR1 is SGHNT and CDR2 YENEEA. V was clipped by 0 bases and J by 2 bases, with 10 bases between them. The CDR3 length is 15 residues. DNA for the CDR3: TGTGCCAGCAGCTTAGATATGGGGGCGCAAGAGACCCAGTACTTC. Translating gives CASSLDMGAQETQYF.

This clonotype was observed a few times. The rearrangement joins TRBV7-8 to TRBJ2-4, with D perhaps TRBD1 (6 bases). Trimming removed 4 bases from V and 0 bases from J, with 10 bases in between. The CDR3 has 15 amino acids. Looked up from germline, CDR1 is SGHVS and CDR2 is FQNEAQ. CDR3 sequence reads: CASSSDRIAKNIQYF. CDR3 bases: TGTGCCAGCAGCTCGGACAGAATAGCCAAAAACATTCAGTACTTC.

This sequence joins TRBV6-6 and TRBJ2-7; 9 positions match TRBD1. Per germline, CDR1 MNHNY and CDR2 SVGAGI (reference sequence). This CDR3 region has 17 residues. After removal of 7 bases from V and 2 bases from J, the junction contained 15 bases not matched to a gene. CDR3: CASTLKGSRTGAYEQYF. The CDR3, as DNA: TGTGCCAGCACCTTGAAAGGGAGTCGGACAGGGGCCTACGAGCAGTACTTC.

The rearrangement joins TRBV12-3 or TRBV12-4 to TRBJ2-1, with 9 bases identical to TRBD1. The J call is in doubt because the DNA end fits TRBJ2-7 better. This CDR3 is 15 amino acids long. The CDR3, as DNA: TGTGCCAGCAGCCCTCTCGGGACAGGGTTGGACGAGCAGTACTTC. Its protein product is CASSPLGTGLDEQYF.

There are a few counts of this clonotype. The chain couples TRBV28 to TRBJ2-4, with D possibly being TRBD1 (6 bases). The J call may be wrong; the DNA end is better matched by TRBJ2-7. Germline assignment: CDR1 MDHEN and CDR2 SYDVKM. This CDR3 is built from 14 residues. The CDR3 loop reads CASSPGAITYEQYF. CDR3 sequence (DNA): TGTGCCAGCAGTCCAGGGGCTATTACCTACGAGCAGTACTTC.

The chain uses TRBV6-6 and TRBJ1-2; tentatively, D is TRBD1 (6 bases). The V gene's germline CDR1 is MNHNY and CDR2 SVGAGI (reference sequence). V was pared by 6 bases and J by 7 bases, with 12 bases between. This CDR3 has 12 residues. The CDR3 sequence is CASRDRGGGYTF. The CDR3 DNA reads TGTGCCAGCAGGGACCGAGGGGGTGGCTACACCTTC.

J is TRBJ2-1 and V is TRBV5-1, with 14 bases matching TRBD2. This CDR3 is built from 15 residues. The V and J ends lost 6 bases and 9 bases, in that order; junction bases with no gene match: 8. Looked up from germline, CDR1 is SGHRS and CDR2 is YFSETQ. The CDR3: CASTETSGGVGEQFF. The CDR3 DNA follows: TGCGCCAGCACCGAGACTAGCGGGGGGGTCGGTGAGCAGTTCTTC.

The CDR3 nucleotides read TGCGCCAGCAGGCCCTTGACAGGGCCCTACGCTGAAGCTTTCTTT. Protein product: CASRPLTGPYAEAFF. This chain links TRBV4-1 with TRBJ1-1, with 7 nucleotides matching TRBD1. In germline, CDR1 is MGHRA, CDR2 YSYEKL. V gave up 6 bases and J gave up 6 bases; unmatched junction bases: 13. This CDR3 has 15 residues.

The chain combines TRBV7-9 with TRBJ2-3, with 14 bases fitting TRBD2. Unmatched junction bases numbered 10, after V lost 3 bases and J lost 5 bases. CDR1 is SEHNR and CDR2 is FQNEAQ in the germline V gene (reference sequence). This CDR3 has 18 amino acids. The CDR3 sequence: CASSFSTGLAGGEDTQYF. CDR3 bases: TGTGCCAGCAGCTTTTCAACCGGACTAGCGGGGGGTGAAGATACGCAGTATTTT.

The chain carries TRBV9 and TRBJ2-5, with D perhaps TRBD1 or TRBD2 (6 bases each). The CDR3 totals 13 residues. Trimming removed 7 bases from V and 1 base from J, with 11 bases in between. Germline V gives CDR1 SGDLS, CDR2 YYNGEE. Here the CDR3 reads CASGGLPQETQYF. In DNA, the CDR3 is TGTGCCAGCGGGGGGCTTCCCCAAGAGACCCAGTACTTC.

This clonotype was recorded at least ten times. This rearrangement joins TRBV10-3 to TRBJ2-1, with D possibly TRBD2 on 5 matching bases. The CDR3 is 14 amino acids. CDR1 ENHRY and CDR2 SYGVKD come from the germline V gene. Trimming cost V 5 bases and J 3 bases, with 11 bases left between them. CDR3 residues: CAISPRGGYNEQFF. CDR3 in DNA: TGTGCCATCAGTCCCCGGGGTGGCTACAATGAGCAGTTCTTC.

The chain joins TRBV6-6 to TRBJ2-1, with 8 bases aligning to TRBD2. With V trimmed by 8 bases and J by 8 bases, 11 bases remained unmatched. Germline lookup yields CDR1 MNHNY and CDR2 SVGAGI (reference sequence). This CDR3 contains 14 residues. The CDR3 sequence: CASVGASGWHEQFF. In nucleotides, the CDR3 is TGTGCCAGCGTGGGGGCTAGCGGGTGGCATGAGCAGTTCTTC.

The CDR3 region has the DNA TGTGCCAGCAGTTTCCCGGGGGGCACCTACGAGCAGTACTTC. Protein: CASSFPGGTYEQYF. The genes are TRBV12-3 or TRBV12-4 and TRBJ2-7, with a possible D match to TRBD2 (7 bases). V was shortened by 3 bases and J by 2 bases, with 11 bases between the two germline ends. The CDR3 is 14 amino acids.

This chain uses TRBV10-3 with TRBJ2-7; 12 positions match TRBD2. V lost 6 bases, J lost 4 bases, and 4 bases stayed unmatched. Per the germline V gene, CDR1 is ENHRY and CDR2 is SYGVKD. This CDR3 is 14 amino acids long. CDR3: CAIRQTSGGYEQYF. CDR3 in DNA: TGTGCCATCAGGCAGACTAGCGGGGGATACGAGCAGTACTTC.